Below are 23 T cell receptor beta chains sequenced from a single sample in a study of T cells in Graves' hyperthyroidism and ophthalmopathy. The investigators amplified TCR beta CDR3 regions from RNA transcripts. First-round RT-PCR with HTBI primers amplified the TCR CDR3 region. TCRdb itself ran the multiplex PCR reads through MiXCR, one entry per CDR3 protein. The table shows roughly 580,000 distinct CDR3 sequences, with 11% to 15% occurring only once. The sequencing input was blood. These receptors were taken from a woman aged 30 to 39 with Graves' hyperthyroidism that later progressed to Graves' ophthalmopathy.

This clonotype occurred many times. The rearrangement uses TRBV30 and TRBJ2-1, with 11 bases fitting TRBD2. Germline assignment: CDR1 GTSNPN and CDR2 SVGIG (reference sequence). The CDR3 has 15 residues. The V gene end was trimmed by 6 bases and the J gene end by 2 bases; junction bases not matched to a gene: 6. This CDR3 is CACVSGRVTYNEQFF. The CDR3 bases are TGTGCCTGCGTTAGCGGGAGGGTAACCTACAATGAGCAGTTCTTC.

This clonotype was observed a few times. The genes are TRBV4-3 and TRBJ2-3, with 10 bases fitting TRBD1. Germline V gene sequence: CDR1 LGHNA, CDR2 YSLEER. The CDR3 is 17 amino acids. V was pared by 0 bases and J by 3 bases, with 6 bases of the junction left unmatched. CDR3 coding DNA: TGCGCCAGCAGCCAAGATGCGACAGGGGGCTGGACAGATACGCAGTATTTT. Translating it yields CASSQDATGGWTDTQYF.

There are many counts of this clonotype. The chain links TRBV18 to TRBJ1-1; TRBD1 matches 7 bases. The CDR3 loop spans 15 amino acids. Per germline, CDR1 KGHSH and CDR2 LQKENI. The junction had 11 bases not matched to a gene; V was cut back by 4 bases and J by 6 bases. The CDR3 DNA reads as TGTGCCAGCTCACTTACAGGGGCCCTACCCGCTGAAGCTTTCTTT. Translating gives CASSLTGALPAEAFF.

A note on this clonotype: Germline is not matched at one junction end, which may reflect a read error. This chain links TRBV18 with TRBJ2-5; unclear D gene. Germline values: CDR1 KGHSH, CDR2 LQKENI. This CDR3 has 11 residues. The CDR3 spells CAGSSGETQYF. Written as DNA, the CDR3 is TGTGCCGGCTCAAGTGGAGAGACCCAGTACTTC.

The chain joins TRBV4-1 to TRBJ1-4; no definite D call. The CDR3 extends over 12 amino acids. Per germline, CDR1 MGHRA and CDR2 YSYEKL. The V end was cut by 1 base, the J end by 11 bases, with 8 bases between. The CDR3 DNA sequence: TGCGCCAGCAGCCAAGGGACGAGCAAACTGTTTTTT. Translated, it gives CASSQGTSKLFF.

In its sample, this clonotype was seen many times. The J gene is TRBJ2-7, the V gene TRBV12-3 or TRBV12-4; 9 bases agree with TRBD1. The CDR3 totals 13 residues. Trimming cost V 7 bases and J 4 bases; bases outside gene matches: 5. The CDR3 loop is CASTTGTGYEQYF. The CDR3 bases are TGTGCCAGCACCACCGGGACAGGGTACGAGCAGTACTTC.

This clonotype was observed at least ten times. The rearrangement links TRBV11-2 to TRBJ2-1; 7 bases are shared with TRBD2. Germline V gene lookup returns CDR1 SGHAT and CDR2 FQNNGV. CDR3 length: 16 residues. V shed 2 bases, J shed 4 bases, and the junction held 8 bases outside the gene matches. In DNA, the CDR3 is TGTGCCAGCAGCTTACTGGGGACTAATCAGTACAATGAGCAGTTCTTC. Protein: CASSLLGTNQYNEQFF.

At least ten counts were recorded for this clonotype. The chain joins TRBV20-1 to TRBJ1-1, with 7 positions matching TRBD1. The germline gives CDR1 DFQATT, CDR2 SNEGSKA (reference sequence). V was clipped by 5 bases and J by 0 bases; unmatched bases: 6. This CDR3 has 14 residues. The CDR3 DNA sequence: TGCAGTGCTGGGTACAGGGGAATGAACACTGAAGCTTTCTTT. Translated: CSAGYRGMNTEAFF.

The J gene is TRBJ2-7, the V gene TRBV18; 8 nucleotides align to TRBD1. The CDR3 spans 18 residues. The germline gives CDR1 KGHSH, CDR2 LQKENI. The junction had 13 bases not matched to a gene; V was cut back by 1 base and J by 2 bases. CDR3 protein: CASSPQNSGGASAYEQYF. CDR3 coding DNA: TGTGCCAGCTCACCACAAAATTCAGGGGGCGCATCGGCCTACGAGCAGTACTTC.

This clonotype came up many times. V is TRBV24-1 and J is TRBJ1-2; 7 nucleotides agree with TRBD1. Germline V gene sequence: CDR1 KGHDR, CDR2 SFDVKD. The CDR3 contains 15 residues. With V trimmed by 4 bases and J by 4 bases, 8 bases remained unmatched. CDR3 sequence reads: CATSDATGNAYGYTF. DNA of the CDR3: TGTGCCACCAGTGACGCGACAGGGAACGCCTATGGCTACACCTTC.

In this sample, this clonotype turned up a few times. The V and J genes are TRBV15 and TRBJ1-5; no definite D call. Germline V lookup: CDR1 LNHNV, CDR2 YYDKDF (reference sequence). This CDR3 is built from 12 residues. Trimming removed 0 bases from V and 5 bases from J, with 2 bases in between. CDR3: CATSRDDQPQHF. CDR3 in DNA: TGTGCCACCAGCAGAGATGATCAGCCCCAGCATTTT.

This clonotype was counted at least ten times. The CDR3 sequence is CASSPSGGSTDTQYF. CDR3 DNA sequence: TGTGCCAGCAGCCCTAGCGGGGGAAGCACAGATACGCAGTATTTT. The rearrangement links TRBV7-9 to TRBJ2-3; 10 nucleotides match TRBD2. The CDR3 loop spans 15 amino acids. Germline CDR1 is SEHNR and CDR2 is FQNEAQ (reference sequence). J gave up 0 bases and V 5 bases, and 2 bases lay outside the gene matches.

The V call is TRBV25-1, the J call TRBJ1-6, with D possibly matching TRBD1 (6 bases). This CDR3 region has 13 residues. V was pared by 6 bases and J by 10 bases, with 13 bases between. From germline, CDR1 is MGHDK and CDR2 SYGVNS. The CDR3 protein is CASRTGLGSPLHF. The DNA of the CDR3 is TGTGCCAGCAGAACAGGGTTAGGGTCACCCCTCCACTTT.

The chain employs TRBV5-6 and TRBJ2-7; D remains ambiguous. The V and J ends lost 4 bases and 3 bases respectively, with 11 bases between them. The CDR3 extends over 13 amino acids. CDR1 is SGHDT, CDR2 YYEEEE, per germline. Here the CDR3 DNA reads TGTGCCAGCAGCCCCCGACGGGTCTACGAGCAGTACTTC. This encodes CASSPRRVYEQYF.

In its sample, this clonotype was seen a few times. The V call is TRBV6-1, the J call TRBJ2-7; no definite D call. With 7 bases removed from V and 4 bases from J, the gap between germline ends came to 8 bases. The CDR3 totals 11 residues. Germline CDR1 MNHNS, CDR2 SASEGT. The CDR3 sequence is CASTHQYEQYF. CDR3 in DNA: TGTGCCAGCACACACCAATACGAGCAGTACTTC.

This clonotype was detected ten times or more. The chain couples TRBV20-1 to TRBJ2-7; a weak D match, TRBD2 (5 bases). The CDR3 totals 16 residues. Germline V lookup: CDR1 DFQATT, CDR2 SNEGSKA (reference sequence). With 1 base removed from V and 0 bases from J, the gap between germline ends came to 16 bases. This chain's CDR3 is CSARAKDSAYSYEQYF. The CDR3 nucleotides are TGCAGTGCTAGAGCCAAGGATAGCGCTTACTCCTACGAGCAGTACTTC.

This clonotype showed up many times. The chain joins TRBV10-3 to TRBJ2-2, with 11 bases fitting TRBD2. Losses at the gene ends were 5 bases for V and 1 base for J; bases not matched to a gene: 3. CDR1 is ENHRY and CDR2 is SYGVKD in the germline V gene. The CDR3 runs to 16 residues. CDR3 coding DNA: TGTGCCATCAGTTCCGGGACTAGCGGGAACACCGGGGAGCTGTTTTTT. This codes for CAISSGTSGNTGELFF.

This clonotype was detected a few times. This sequence joins TRBV12-5 and TRBJ2-2; D is ambiguous. Germline-derived CDR1 and CDR2 are LGHNT and FRNRAP. The CDR3 runs to 14 residues. Trimming removed 0 bases from V and 6 bases from J, with 8 bases in between. The CDR3 reads CASGLVNSPGELFF. CDR3 DNA: TGTGCTAGTGGTTTGGTCAATAGCCCCGGGGAGCTGTTTTTT.

Turning to this clonotype: This may be a read error: a much more frequent sequence differs by one nucleotide. The V call is TRBV28, the J call TRBJ1-2; maybe TRBD1 (6 bases). V was clipped by 1 base and J by 10 bases, with 19 bases between them. This CDR3 contains 15 residues. CDR1 is MDHEN and CDR2 is SYDVKM in the germline V gene. CDR3 in amino acids: CASSLSSIEQGSYTF. The CDR3 bases are TGTGCCAGCAGTTTATCCTCAATCGAACAGGGCTCCTACACCTTC.

The chain joins TRBV27 to TRBJ1-4; D possibly corresponds to TRBD1 (6 bases). The germline V gene has CDR1 MNHEY and CDR2 SMNVEV (reference sequence). Trimming removed 5 bases from V and 8 bases from J, with 24 bases in between. There are 17 residues in the CDR3. CDR3 DNA: TGTGCCAGCAGTAGGGGGTCTTTCTCCGGGTCATTGGAAAAACTGTTTTTT. Its translation: CASSRGSFSGSLEKLFF.

The sample holds many counts of this clonotype. This chain connects TRBV12-3 or TRBV12-4 to TRBJ2-5, with 10 nucleotides matching TRBD2. With 5 bases clipped from V and 4 bases from J, the junction kept 7 bases outside the gene matches. This CDR3 contains 15 residues. CDR3 coding DNA: TGTGCCAGCAGTCCTAGCGGGAGTAAGGTAGAGACCCAGTACTTC. Protein sequence: CASSPSGSKVETQYF.

This clonotype has at least ten counts. The chain uses TRBV3-1 and TRBJ2-5, with D perhaps TRBD2 (5 bases). The CDR3 extends over 14 amino acids. V was pared by 2 bases and J by 9 bases, with 16 bases between. The germline gives CDR1 LGHDT, CDR2 YNNKEL (reference sequence). CDR3 in amino acids: CASSQPMSRDSQYF. CDR3 nucleotides: TGTGCCAGCAGCCAACCCATGTCCCGGGATTCCCAGTACTTC.

This clonotype has at least ten counts. This rearrangement joins TRBV27 to TRBJ1-1, with a tentative D call TRBD1 (5 bases). CDR3 length: 17 residues. Germline CDR1 and CDR2: MNHEY and SMNVEV (reference sequence). Deletions cut 8 bases from V and 4 bases from J, with 26 bases between. The CDR3 DNA reads TGTGCCAGCGGACTAAGAACGAGGGGCGATGGCAGCACTGAAGCTTTCTTT. This codes for CASGLRTRGDGSTEAFF.